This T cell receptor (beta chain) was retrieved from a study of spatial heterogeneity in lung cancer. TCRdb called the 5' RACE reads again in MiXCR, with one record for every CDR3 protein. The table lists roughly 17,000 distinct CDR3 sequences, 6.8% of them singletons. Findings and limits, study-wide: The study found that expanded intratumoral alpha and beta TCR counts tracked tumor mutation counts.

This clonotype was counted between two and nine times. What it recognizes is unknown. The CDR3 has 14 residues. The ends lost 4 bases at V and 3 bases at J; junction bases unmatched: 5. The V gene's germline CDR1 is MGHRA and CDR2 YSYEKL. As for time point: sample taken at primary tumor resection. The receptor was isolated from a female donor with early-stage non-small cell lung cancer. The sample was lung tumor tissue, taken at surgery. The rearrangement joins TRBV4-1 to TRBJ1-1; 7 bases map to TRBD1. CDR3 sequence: CASSPQGIYTEAFF. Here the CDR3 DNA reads TGCGCCAGCAGCCCACAGGGGATCTACACTGAAGCTTTCTTT.